Given below is one T cell receptor (beta chain) in context. The data belong to a study of T cell changes during pregnancy in multiple sclerosis. The V gene end was trimmed by 8 bases and the J gene end by 5 bases; junction bases not matched to a gene: 9. Germline V CDR1 and CDR2: MNHNS, SASEGT. This CDR3 comprises 15 residues. The repertoire was sequenced with immunoSEQ multiplex PCR; TCRdb's copy has only in-frame clones and lacks some. The sample has about 98,000 clones; around 92% are singletons. V usage is TRBV6-1 and J usage is TRBJ1-6; 7 bases are a match to TRBD1. The material was peripheral blood, obtained after pregnancy. This clonotype was sampled from a female donor in good health, enrolled as a control in a pregnancy study. CDR3 sequence reads: CASDTTGSDNSPLHF. The CDR3 DNA is TGTGCCAGCGACACGACAGGGTCTGATAATTCACCCCTCCACTTT.